This T cell receptor (beta chain) is from a study of Ad26.COV2.S vaccination and SARS-CoV-2 variants. Germline V gene data show CDR1 as SGHAT and CDR2 as FQNNGV. The V end lost 4 bases, the J end lost 5 bases, and 14 bases lay between the germline ends. This CDR3 spans 14 amino acids. Assay used: immunoSEQ multiplex PCR; TCRdb lists only in-frame clones, some missing. The sample includes hundreds of thousands of clones, around 86% of them seen just once. The treatment: some 19 received Ad26.COV2.S at low or high dose, single or two shots; 5 received placebo; per-sample allocation not given. All samples were drawn on day 63, counting from the first vaccine or placebo injection.

This chain joins TRBV11-2 and TRBJ2-5; D gene uncertain. The TCR sequence derives from a person aged 18-60 years who received the Ad26.COV2.S COVID-19 vaccine or a placebo. The material was peripheral blood, obtained in a trial of Ad26.COV2.S vaccine versus placebo. The CDR3 loop reads CASSSPPRQETQYF. The CDR3 coding sequence is TGTGCCAGCAGCTCCCCGCCAAGGCAGGAGACCCAGTACTTC. Based on the CDR3 plus reference TRBV11-2 and TRBJ2-5, the full variable domain is EAGVAQSPRYKIIEKRQSVAFWCNPISGHATLYWYQQILGQGPKLLIQFQNNGVVDDSQLPKDRFSAERLKGVDSTLKIQPAKLEDSAVYLCASSSPPRQETQYFGPGTRLLVL.